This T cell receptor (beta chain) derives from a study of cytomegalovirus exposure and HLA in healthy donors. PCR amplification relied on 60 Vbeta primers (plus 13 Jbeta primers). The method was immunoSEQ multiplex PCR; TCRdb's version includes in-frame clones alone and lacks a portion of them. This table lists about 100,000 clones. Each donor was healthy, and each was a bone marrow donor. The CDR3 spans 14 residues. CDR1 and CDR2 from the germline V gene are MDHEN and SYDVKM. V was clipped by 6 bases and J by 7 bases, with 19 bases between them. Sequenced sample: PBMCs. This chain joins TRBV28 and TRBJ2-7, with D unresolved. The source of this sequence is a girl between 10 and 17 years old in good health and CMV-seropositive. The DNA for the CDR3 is TGTGCCAGCAGGCCCGGGTCCCCCCTTGAGGAGCAGTACGTC. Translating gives CASRPGSPLEEQYV.